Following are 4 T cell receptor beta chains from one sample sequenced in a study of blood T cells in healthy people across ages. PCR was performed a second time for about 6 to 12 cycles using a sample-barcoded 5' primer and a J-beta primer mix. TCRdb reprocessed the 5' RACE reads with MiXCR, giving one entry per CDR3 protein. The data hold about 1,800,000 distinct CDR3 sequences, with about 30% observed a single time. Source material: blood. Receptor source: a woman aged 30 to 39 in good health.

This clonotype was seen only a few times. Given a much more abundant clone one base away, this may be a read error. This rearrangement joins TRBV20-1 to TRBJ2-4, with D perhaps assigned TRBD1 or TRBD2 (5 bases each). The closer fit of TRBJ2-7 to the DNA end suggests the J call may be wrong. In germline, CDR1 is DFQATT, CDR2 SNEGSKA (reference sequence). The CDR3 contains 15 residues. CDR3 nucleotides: TGCAGTGCTCCCTCGTCCCTGACCGGGACCACCGAGCAGTACTTC. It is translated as CSAPSSLTGTTEQYF.

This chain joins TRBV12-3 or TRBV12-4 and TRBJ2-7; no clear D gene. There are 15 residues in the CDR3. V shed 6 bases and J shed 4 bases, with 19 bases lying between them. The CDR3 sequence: CASSWANSQDYEQYF. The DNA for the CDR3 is TGTGCCAGCAGCTGGGCGAACTCCCAAGATTACGAGCAGTACTTC.

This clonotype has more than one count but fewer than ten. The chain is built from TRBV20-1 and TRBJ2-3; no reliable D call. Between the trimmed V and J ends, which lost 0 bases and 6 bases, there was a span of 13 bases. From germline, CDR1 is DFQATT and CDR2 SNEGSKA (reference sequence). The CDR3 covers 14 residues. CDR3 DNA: TGCAGTGCTAGAGATTACCAGAAGTTGGATACGCAGTATTTT. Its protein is CSARDYQKLDTQYF.

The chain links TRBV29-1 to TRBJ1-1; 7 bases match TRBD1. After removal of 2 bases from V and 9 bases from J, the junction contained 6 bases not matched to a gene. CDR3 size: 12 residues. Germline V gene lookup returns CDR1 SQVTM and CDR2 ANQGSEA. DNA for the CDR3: TGCAGCGTTGAAACAGGGGCGAGGCAAGCTTTCTTT. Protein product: CSVETGARQAFF.